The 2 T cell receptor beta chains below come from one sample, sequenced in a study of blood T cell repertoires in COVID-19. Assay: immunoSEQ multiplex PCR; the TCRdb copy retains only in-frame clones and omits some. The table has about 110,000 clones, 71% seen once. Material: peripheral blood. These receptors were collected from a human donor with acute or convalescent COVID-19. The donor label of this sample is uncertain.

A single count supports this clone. The CDR3 here is CASRESGAKNIQYF. CDR3 coding DNA: TGTGCCAGCAGAGAAAGCGGAGCCAAAAACATTCAGTACTTC. This sequence joins TRBV5-6 and TRBJ2-4; D is perhaps TRBD2 (5 bases). The CDR3 length is 14 residues. Trimming stripped 5 bases from V and 0 bases from J, with 9 bases between. Germline loops: CDR1 SGHDT, CDR2 YYEEEE.

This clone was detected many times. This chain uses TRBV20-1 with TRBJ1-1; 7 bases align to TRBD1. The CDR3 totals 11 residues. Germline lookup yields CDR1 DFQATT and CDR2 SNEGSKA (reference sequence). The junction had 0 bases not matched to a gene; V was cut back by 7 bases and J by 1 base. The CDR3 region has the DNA TGCAGTGGACAGGGGAACACTGAAGCTTTCTTT. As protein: CSGQGNTEAFF.